Below, one T cell receptor (beta chain) is given with its context. This sample was taken from a study of control samples from healthy donors and cancer patients. Only in-frame clones appear in the TCRdb table, and some are missing; sequencing was by immunoSEQ multiplex PCR. The sample holds 60,000 to 100,000 clones; about nine tenths are singletons and the top ten take under 7.5%. With 5 bases removed from V and 0 bases from J, the gap between germline ends came to 14 bases. CDR3 size: 16 residues. Germline V gives CDR1 LNHDA, CDR2 SQIVND (reference sequence). The sample was blood. The V gene is TRBV19, the J gene TRBJ1-5, with D perhaps TRBD1 (6 bases). The source of this sequence is a man aged 45-65 years in good health. The CDR3 is CASSSTGGFSNQPQHF. The CDR3 DNA reads TGTGCCAGTAGTTCTACGGGGGGCTTTAGCAATCAGCCCCAGCATTTT.